Sequencing of this TCR beta chain was carried out in a study of Graves' ophthalmopathy and Graves' hyperthyroidism. Study results and caveats: Blood shared most expanded thyroid clonotypes above 0.001 frequency.

Amplification targeted the TCR beta CDR3 regions, with RNA transcripts as the source material. The first-round RT-PCR employed HTBI primers together with the Qiagen OneStep RT-PCR kit. A multiplex PCR was then performed as the second round. TCRdb ran MiXCR on the multiplex PCR reads and lists one entry per CDR3 protein. The sample lists 35,000 to 50,000 distinct CDR3 sequences; roughly 50% were seen once. As for this clonotype: Antigen: not known.

Germline V gene data show CDR1 as DFQATT and CDR2 as SNEGSKA (reference sequence). The J segment lost 2 bases and the V segment lost 3 bases, leaving 6 bases of the junction unmatched. The CDR3 runs 14 residues. This rearrangement joins TRBV20-1 to TRBJ2-5; 7 nucleotides line up with TRBD2. The sequencing input was peripheral blood. The TCR originated in an adult woman with stable Graves' hyperthyroidism. The DNA of the CDR3 is TGCAGTGCTAGGGGAACTAGCGTTCAAGAGACCCAGTACTTC. As protein: CSARGTSVQETQYF.